This T cell receptor (beta chain) was captured in a study of OX40 agonist ivuxolimab in advanced cancers. Study as a whole: The study treated patients with ivuxolimab, an agonistic anti-OX40 (CD134) antibody. Partial responses were achieved by three patients: one hepatocellular carcinoma, two cutaneous melanoma.

The study, taken as a whole, reports: Expanded peripheral T cells had an undetermined antigen specificity. Expanded clones tended on average to be more numerous among CD8+ T cells than CD4+.

The CDR3 is made up of 15 amino acids. Profiling relied on immunoSEQ multiplex PCR, and the TCRdb table lists in-frame clones only, not all of them. The table shows roughly 18,000 clones, with roughly four fifths occurring only once. Notes on this clone: The target antigen is unknown.

The chain combines TRBV21-1 with TRBJ2-5. The DNA end is more similar to TRBJ2-7, so the J call may be wrong. TRBV21-1 is a documented pseudogene. Material: CD4+ or CD8+ T cells sorted from blood, obtained in a trial of the OX40 agonist ivuxolimab. The origin of this receptor is an adult with an advanced solid tumor such as melanoma, head and neck, liver or kidney cancer. In DNA form, the CDR3 reads TGTGCCAGCAGCAAATTATACAGCCCGGGCTACGAGCAGTACTTC. It translates to CASSKLYSPGYEQYF.